A single sample gave rise to the 5 T cell receptor beta chains below, sequenced in a study of identical twins. TCRdb itself ran the 5' RACE reads through MiXCR, one entry per CDR3 protein. The repertoire includes 700,000 or so distinct CDR3 sequences, 21% of them detected once, and over 4% sits in the top ten. These data also formed part of another study, on T cells expressing NK-cell markers.

The sequencing sample was made of PBMCs. The receptors were sampled from a woman aged 18-30 years in good health.

V usage is TRBV5-1 and J usage is TRBJ2-3, with 7 bases identical to TRBD1. J was trimmed by 6 bases and V by 4 bases; bases with no gene match: 8. The length of the CDR3 is 14 residues. Germline CDR1 reads SGHRS; CDR2 reads YFSETQ. CDR3 bases: TGCGCCAGCAGCGACTACAGGGGAAAGGATACGCAGTATTTT. Protein sequence: CASSDYRGKDTQYF.

In its sample, this clonotype was seen many times. The V call is TRBV20-1, the J call TRBJ1-1, with D perhaps matching TRBD1 (6 bases). The length of the CDR3 is 13 residues. Germline V gene lookup returns CDR1 DFQATT and CDR2 SNEGSKA (reference sequence). Trimming took off 6 bases at V and 6 bases at J, with 17 bases between the two ends. CDR3 protein: CSATGHPVPEAFF. The DNA of the CDR3 is TGCAGTGCCACGGGACATCCGGTTCCTGAAGCTTTCTTT.

This clonotype occurred a few times. The chain combines TRBV7-6 with TRBJ2-3; 11 bases line up with TRBD2. The CDR3 extends over 14 amino acids. Trimming cost V 4 bases and J 4 bases; bases outside gene matches: 1. Looked up from germline, CDR1 is SGHVS and CDR2 is FNYEAQ. Here the CDR3 reads CASSSTSGADTQYF. CDR3 in DNA: TGTGCCAGCAGCTCGACTAGCGGGGCAGATACGCAGTATTTT.

V usage is TRBV7-9 and J usage is TRBJ2-6; unclear D gene. This CDR3 has 12 amino acids. V lost 8 bases to trimming and J lost 6 bases, with 8 bases between them. The germline gives CDR1 SEHNR, CDR2 FQNEAQ (reference sequence). The CDR3 nucleotides read TGTGCCAGCGAGGAGAAGGCCAACGTCCTGACTTTC. Its protein product is CASEEKANVLTF. The complete variable domain, with remaining parts taken from reference TRBV7-9 and TRBJ2-6, reads DTGVSQNPRHKITKRGQNVTFRCDPISEHNRLYWYRQTLGQGPEFLTYFQNEAQLEKSRLLSDRFSAERPKGSFSTLEIQRTEQGDSAMYLCASEEKANVLTFGAGSRLTVL.

The chain combines TRBV20-1 with TRBJ1-2; D is possibly TRBD1 (5 bases). The germline gives CDR1 DFQATT, CDR2 SNEGSKA (reference sequence). V lost 1 base and J 4 bases, leaving 10 bases between the germline ends. CDR3 length: 13 amino acids. The CDR3 nucleotides are TGCAGTGCTAGAGTCCGGGACGCCTATGGCTACACCTTC. Its translation: CSARVRDAYGYTF.